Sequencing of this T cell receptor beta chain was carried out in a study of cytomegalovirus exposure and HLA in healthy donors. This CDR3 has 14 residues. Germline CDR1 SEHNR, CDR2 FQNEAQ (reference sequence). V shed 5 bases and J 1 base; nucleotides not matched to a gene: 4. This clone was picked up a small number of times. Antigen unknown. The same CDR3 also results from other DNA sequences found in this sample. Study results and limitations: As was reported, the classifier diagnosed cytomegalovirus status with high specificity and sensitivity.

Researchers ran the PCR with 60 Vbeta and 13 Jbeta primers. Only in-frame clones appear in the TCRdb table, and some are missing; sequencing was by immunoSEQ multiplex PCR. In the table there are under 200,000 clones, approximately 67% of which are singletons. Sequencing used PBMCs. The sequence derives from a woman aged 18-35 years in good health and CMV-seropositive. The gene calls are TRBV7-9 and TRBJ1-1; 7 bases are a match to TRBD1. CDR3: CASSPRQGNTEAFF. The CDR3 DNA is TGTGCCAGCAGCCCCCGACAGGGGAACACTGAAGCTTTCTTT. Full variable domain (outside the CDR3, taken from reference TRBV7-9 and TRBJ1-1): DTGVSQNPRHKITKRGQNVTFRCDPISEHNRLYWYRQTLGQGPEFLTYFQNEAQLEKSRLLSDRFSAERPKGSFSTLEIQRTEQGDSAMYLCASSPRQGNTEAFFGQGTRLTVV.